This T cell receptor (beta chain) was identified during a study of blood T cell repertoires in COVID-19 (dated by TCRdb to 2020 to 2022). Regarding the research as a whole: Collaborator samples came from the United States, Italy and Spain and covered acute and convalescent phases of COVID-19. Nearly every sample came with metadata listing a de-identified subject ID, COVID-19 status, age in years and sex. The repertoires were made available in a free public database intended to serve as a resource for research on the immune response to SARS-CoV-2. Subjects who had been exposed to COVID-19, were actively infected with it, or had recovered from it provided the deeply sampled blood TCRbeta repertoires that made up the dataset. The material from the prospective study consisted of cDNA or gDNA derived from T cells, B-cell-depleted T cells, or PBMCs. Where HLA class I and class II types were available, the types were taken from metadata supplied by the sample provider, not from assay-based typing. The samples were drawn from the first 160 participants of the ongoing ImmuneRACE study and from 950 to 1,500 subjects provided by 6 global collaborators.

At one collaborating source in Seattle, patients were enrolled during active infection and were followed longitudinally through the course of disease. Each collaborating institution followed its own protocols to collect whole blood in K2EDTA tubes. Collaborator samples were shipped for TCRbeta analysis as frozen whole blood, isolated PBMCs, or DNA extracted from either sample type. TCRbeta CDR3 regions were amplified from genomic DNA by means of the immunoSEQ Assay, a bias-controlled multiplex PCR. As for the original processing: Within the assay, amplification of reference gene primers was used to estimate how many nucleated cells each sample contained. To quantify the absolute abundance of each unique TCRbeta CDR3 rearrangement, sequence reads were collapsed and filtered. Productive Simpson clonality was computed per sample as the square root of Simpson's diversity index over productive rearrangements. TCRdb limited this immuneACCESS table to in-frame rearrangements with V and J called. A share of clones is missing; checked studies link under half to unresolved V genes, and the rest is unexplained. The V and J calls and clone size were taken over from that table, and D and trimming were inferred from the DNA. In this sample the table shows some 290,000 clones, roughly nine tenths of which occur a single time. The leading ten clones occupy 2.5% to 3% of the sample.

The study at large found these results: How much clinical and demographic metadata was included differed by source and by participant, and the metadata was provided uncurated.

On this clone itself: The target of this receptor is not known. The input lacks base qualities; no much larger clone sits a single base away.

Sample: peripheral blood. The TCR comes from a woman in her twenties or thirties with COVID-19, enrolled during active disease.

At the DNA level, the sequence is TGTGCCAGCAGTGAAGTGGTACAGGGTTTTGGTGAGCAGTTCTTC. This encodes CASSEVVQGFGEQFF. The sequence joins TRBV2 to TRBJ2-1; TRBD1 could be the D gene, as 6 bases match. Its CDR3 holds 15 amino acids, cysteine through phenylalanine. The entry retains the CDR3 DNA only, 45 bases that are in frame from base 1. CDR1 is given as SNHLY and CDR2 as FYNNEI, both from the germline V gene. Between the V and J ends, shortened by 1 base and 9 bases respectively, the junction contains 16 bases. The CDR3, completed at both ends by the reference TRBV2 and TRBJ2-1 genes, gives the full variable domain EPEVTQTPSHQVTQMGQEVILRCVPISNHLYFYWYRQILGQKVEFLVSFYNNEISEKSEIFDDQFSVERPDGSNFTLKIRSTKLEDSAMYFCASSEVVQGFGEQFFGPGTRLTVL.